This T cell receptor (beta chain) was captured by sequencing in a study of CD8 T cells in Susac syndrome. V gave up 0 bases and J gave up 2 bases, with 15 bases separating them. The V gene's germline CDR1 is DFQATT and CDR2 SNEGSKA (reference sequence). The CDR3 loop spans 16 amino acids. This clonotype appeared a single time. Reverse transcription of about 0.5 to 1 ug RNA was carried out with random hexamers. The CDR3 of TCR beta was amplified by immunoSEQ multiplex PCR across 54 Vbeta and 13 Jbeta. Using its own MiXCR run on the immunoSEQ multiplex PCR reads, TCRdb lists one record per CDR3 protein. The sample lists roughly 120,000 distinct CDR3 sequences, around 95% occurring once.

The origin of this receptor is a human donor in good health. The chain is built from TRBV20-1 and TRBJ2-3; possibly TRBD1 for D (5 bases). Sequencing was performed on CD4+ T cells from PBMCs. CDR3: CSARDRQGSSTDTQYF. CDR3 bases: TGCAGTGCTAGAGATAGGCAGGGCTCTTCCACAGATACGCAGTATTTT.